This T cell receptor beta chain was recorded in a study of cytomegalovirus exposure and HLA in healthy donors. As regards this clone: The antigen is unknown.

Study-wide results and caveats: Segments of the TCR beta V type were, in most cases, productive about 90% or about 30% of the time in an earlier analysis. The only immune exposure information that was available was CMV serostatus.

PCR employed 60 Vbeta and 13 Jbeta primers. TCRdb's copy holds only in-frame clones and misses some; the assay was immunoSEQ multiplex PCR. Here the sample spans 200,000 to 250,000 clones, about 86% being singletons. V was pared by 4 bases and J by 1 base, with 11 bases between. Looked up from germline, CDR1 is SGHRS and CDR2 is YFSETQ. This CDR3 has 14 residues. The chain carries TRBV5-1 and TRBJ1-1; no reliable D call. Sequencing was carried out using PBMCs. This TCR was sampled from a woman in her sixties or seventies in good health and CMV-seropositive. The CDR3 here is CASSSGVQNTEAFF. CDR3 nucleotides: TGCGCCAGCAGCAGCGGGGTACAGAACACTGAAGCTTTCTTT.